Following are 6 T cell receptor beta chains from one sample sequenced in a study of human T cells and chemical hapten exposure. Time point given: pre-sensitization, week 0. Treatment denoted: therapeutic diphenylcyclopropenone sensitization with weekly scalp DPC. A single record per CDR3 protein comes from TCRdb applying MiXCR to the RACE reads. The table has roughly 90,000 distinct CDR3 sequences, around 10% seen once; the top ten hold around 3.9%. Material: whole blood, obtained in connection with sensitization to the hapten diphenylcyclopropenone (DPC). These TCRs come from a woman aged 40 to 50 with alopecia areata. Some clones in this sample may be carry-over from other donors' samples.

V is TRBV4-2 and J is TRBJ2-7; D is unclear. V was pared by 3 bases and J by 9 bases, with 9 bases between. The CDR3 loop spans 11 amino acids. The germline V gene encodes CDR1 LGHNA and CDR2 YNFKEQ. CDR3 in amino acids: CASSQGPTQYF. In nucleotides, the CDR3 is TGTGCCAGCAGCCAGGGCCCGACGCAGTACTTC.

This clonotype has ten or more counts. CDR3: CSVEEGHGYEQYF. In DNA, the CDR3 is TGCAGCGTTGAAGAAGGGCACGGTTACGAGCAGTACTTC. The gene calls are TRBV29-1 and TRBJ2-7; D is unclear. Trimming shortened V by 0 bases and J by 4 bases, and 10 bases separated the two germline ends. The CDR3 totals 13 residues. Germline V gene data show CDR1 as SQVTM and CDR2 as ANQGSEA.

Ten or more counts support this clonotype. This chain joins TRBV6-1 and TRBJ1-5, with no clear D. Trimming removed 0 bases from V and 0 bases from J, with 9 bases in between. Germline V gene sequence: CDR1 MNHNS, CDR2 SASEGT. The length of the CDR3 is 16 residues. The CDR3: CASSEATGNSNQPQHF. In DNA form, the CDR3 reads TGTGCCAGCAGTGAAGCCACCGGTAATAGCAATCAGCCCCAGCATTTT.

This clonotype came up many times. This chain connects TRBV29-1 to TRBJ2-6; D is ambiguous. The CDR3 loop spans 14 amino acids. Between the trimmed V and J ends, which lost 5 bases and 0 bases, there was a span of 8 bases. CDR1 and CDR2 from the germline V gene are SQVTM and ANQGSEA. CDR3 DNA sequence: TGCAGCGTTTCGACGGACTCTGGGGCCAACGTCCTGACTTTC. Its protein is CSVSTDSGANVLTF.

Ten or more counts support this clonotype. Sequence at one end of the junction differs from germline and may be a read error. In DNA, the CDR3 is TGTGCCAGCACCACGCACGCCTTC. This gives the protein CASTTHAF. This sequence joins TRBV12-3 or TRBV12-4 and TRBJ1-2, with D unclear. The CDR3 is 8 amino acids.

Details on this clonotype: This could be a read error, since a much larger clone is one nucleotide away. The V gene is TRBV20-1, the J gene TRBJ1-5; D unresolved. Germline CDR1 is DFQATT and CDR2 is SNEGSKA (reference sequence). CDR3 length equals 13 residues. Trimming took off 4 bases at V and 1 base at J, with 8 bases between the two ends. The CDR3 sequence is CSAMADSNQPQHF. As DNA, the CDR3 is TGCAGTGCTATGGCGGACAGCAATCAGCCCCAGCATTTT.